This T cell receptor (beta chain) comes out of a study of blood T cell repertoires in COVID-19. Authors' analysis steps: Amplifying reference gene primers gave estimates of nucleated cell counts. TCRdb's copy holds only in-frame clones and misses some; the assay was immunoSEQ multiplex PCR. The V and J calls and clone size come from that table; D and trimming were worked out from the DNA. The sample shows fewer than 110,000 clones, about 89% of them seen only once. V lost 5 bases and J lost 3, with 6 bases in between. Germline V gene lookup returns CDR1 SQVTM and CDR2 ANQGSEA. The CDR3 covers 11 residues.

The receptor's source is a man in his fifties or sixties with acute or convalescent COVID-19. The chain is built from TRBV29-1 and TRBJ2-3, with unresolved D. Sequenced sample: peripheral blood. The CDR3 sequence is CSVSFTDTQYF. The DNA of the CDR3 is TGCAGCGTTAGCTTTACAGATACGCAGTATTTT.